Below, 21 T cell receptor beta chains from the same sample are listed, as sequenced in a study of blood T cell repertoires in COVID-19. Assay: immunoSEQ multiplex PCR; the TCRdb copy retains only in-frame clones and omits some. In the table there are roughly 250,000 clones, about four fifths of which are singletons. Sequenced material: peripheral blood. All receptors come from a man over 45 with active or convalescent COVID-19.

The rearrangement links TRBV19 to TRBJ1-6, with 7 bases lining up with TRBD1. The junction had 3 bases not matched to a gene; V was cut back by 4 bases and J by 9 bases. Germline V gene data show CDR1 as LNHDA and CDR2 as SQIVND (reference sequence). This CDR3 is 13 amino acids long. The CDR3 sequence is CASSTDRASPLHF. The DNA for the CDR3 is TGTGCCAGTAGTACCGACAGGGCTTCACCCCTCCACTTT.

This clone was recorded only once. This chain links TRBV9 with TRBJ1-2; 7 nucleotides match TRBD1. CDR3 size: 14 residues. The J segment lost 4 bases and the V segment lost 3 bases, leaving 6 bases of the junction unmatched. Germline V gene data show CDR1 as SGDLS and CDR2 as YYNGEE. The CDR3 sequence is CASSADDRAYGYTF. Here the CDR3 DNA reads TGTGCCAGCAGCGCCGACGACAGGGCCTATGGCTACACCTTC.

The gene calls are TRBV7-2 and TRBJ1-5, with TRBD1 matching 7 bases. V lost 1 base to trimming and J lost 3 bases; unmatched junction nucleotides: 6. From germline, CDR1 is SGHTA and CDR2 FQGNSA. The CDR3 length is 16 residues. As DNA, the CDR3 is TGTGCCAGCAGCTTAGAAGGGGGCCTCCCCAATCAGCCCCAGCATTTT. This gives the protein CASSLEGGLPNQPQHF.

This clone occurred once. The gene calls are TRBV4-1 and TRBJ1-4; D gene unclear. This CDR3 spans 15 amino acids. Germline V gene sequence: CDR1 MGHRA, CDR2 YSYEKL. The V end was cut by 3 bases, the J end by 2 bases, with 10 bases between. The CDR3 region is CASSHGERTNEKLFF. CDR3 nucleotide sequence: TGCGCCAGCAGCCATGGGGAGCGGACTAATGAAAAACTGTTTTTT.

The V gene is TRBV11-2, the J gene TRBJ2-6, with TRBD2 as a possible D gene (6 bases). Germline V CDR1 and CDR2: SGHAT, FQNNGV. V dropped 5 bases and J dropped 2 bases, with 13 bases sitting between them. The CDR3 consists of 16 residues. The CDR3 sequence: CASSPFPGAGANVLTF. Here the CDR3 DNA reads TGTGCCAGCAGCCCGTTCCCGGGGGCTGGGGCCAACGTCCTGACTTTC.

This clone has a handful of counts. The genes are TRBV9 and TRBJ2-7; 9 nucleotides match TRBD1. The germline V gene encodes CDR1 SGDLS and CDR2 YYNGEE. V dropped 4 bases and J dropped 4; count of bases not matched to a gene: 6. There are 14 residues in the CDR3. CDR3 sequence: CASSTGTGSYEQYF. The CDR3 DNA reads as TGTGCCAGCAGCACCGGGACAGGGTCGTACGAGCAGTACTTC.

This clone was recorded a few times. The CDR3 DNA reads TGTGCCAGCAGTCCCCCGAGACAGGGGACTGAAGCTTTCTTT. This sequence encodes CASSPPRQGTEAFF. This sequence joins TRBV28 and TRBJ1-1, with 8 bases fitting TRBD1. The CDR3 spans 14 residues. Germline V gene sequence: CDR1 MDHEN, CDR2 SYDVKM. The V gene end was trimmed by 5 bases and the J gene end by 5 bases; junction bases not matched to a gene: 7.

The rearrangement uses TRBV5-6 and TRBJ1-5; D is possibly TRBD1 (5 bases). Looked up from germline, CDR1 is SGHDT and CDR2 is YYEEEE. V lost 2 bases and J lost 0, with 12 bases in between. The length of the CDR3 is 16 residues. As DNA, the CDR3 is TGTGCCAGCAGCTTCGGGGGGATGTATAGCAATCAGCCCCAGCATTTT. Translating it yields CASSFGGMYSNQPQHF.

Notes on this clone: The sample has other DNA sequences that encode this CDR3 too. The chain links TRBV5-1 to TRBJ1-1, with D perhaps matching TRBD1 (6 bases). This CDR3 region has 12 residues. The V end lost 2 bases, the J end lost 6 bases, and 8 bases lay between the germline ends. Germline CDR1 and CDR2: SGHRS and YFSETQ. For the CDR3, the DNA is TGCGCCAGCAGCTTACAGGGTCCTGAAGCTTTCTTT. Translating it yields CASSLQGPEAFF.

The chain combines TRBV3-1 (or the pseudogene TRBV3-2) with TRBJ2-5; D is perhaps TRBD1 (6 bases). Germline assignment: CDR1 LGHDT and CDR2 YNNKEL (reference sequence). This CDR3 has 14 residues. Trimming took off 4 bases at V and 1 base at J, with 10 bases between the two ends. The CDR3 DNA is TGTGCCAGCAGCCTCACAGGGTTCCAAGAGACCCAGTACTTC. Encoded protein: CASSLTGFQETQYF.

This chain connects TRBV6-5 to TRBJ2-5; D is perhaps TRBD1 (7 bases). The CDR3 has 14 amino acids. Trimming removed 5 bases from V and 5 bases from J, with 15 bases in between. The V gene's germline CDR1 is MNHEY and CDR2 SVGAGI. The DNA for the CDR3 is TGTGCCAGCAGTCTCAGGGGGGTTGGGGAGACCCAGTACTTC. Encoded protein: CASSLRGVGETQYF.

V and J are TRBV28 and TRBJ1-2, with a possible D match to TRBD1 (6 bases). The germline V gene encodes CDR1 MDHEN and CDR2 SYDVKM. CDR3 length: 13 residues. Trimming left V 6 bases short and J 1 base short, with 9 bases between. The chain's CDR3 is CASSGQLNYGYTF. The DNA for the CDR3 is TGTGCCAGCAGCGGACAGCTTAACTATGGCTACACCTTC.

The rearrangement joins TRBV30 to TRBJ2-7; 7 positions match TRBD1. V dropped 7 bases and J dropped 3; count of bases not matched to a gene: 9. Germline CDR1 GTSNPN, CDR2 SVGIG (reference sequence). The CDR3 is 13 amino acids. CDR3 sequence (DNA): TGTGCCTTATACAGGGGCTTGGGCTACGAGCAGTACTTC. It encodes CALYRGLGYEQYF.

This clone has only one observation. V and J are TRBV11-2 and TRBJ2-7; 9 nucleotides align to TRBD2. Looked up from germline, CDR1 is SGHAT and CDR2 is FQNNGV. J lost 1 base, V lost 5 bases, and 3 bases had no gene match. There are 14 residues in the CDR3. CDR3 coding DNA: TGTGCCAGCAGCCAAAGCGGGGGGTCCTACGAGCAGTACTTC. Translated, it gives CASSQSGGSYEQYF. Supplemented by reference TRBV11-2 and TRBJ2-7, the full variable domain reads EAGVAQSPRYKIIEKRQSVAFWCNPISGHATLYWYQQILGQGPKLLIQFQNNGVVDDSQLPKDRFSAERLKGVDSTLKIQPAKLEDSAVYLCASSQSGGSYEQYFGPGTRLTVT.

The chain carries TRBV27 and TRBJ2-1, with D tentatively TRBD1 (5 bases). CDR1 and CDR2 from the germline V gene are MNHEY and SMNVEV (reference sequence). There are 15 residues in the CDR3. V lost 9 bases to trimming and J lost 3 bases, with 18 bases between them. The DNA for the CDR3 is TGTGCCAGTCGTATTCAGGGTGAGCGCTACAATGAGCAGTTCTTC. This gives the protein CASRIQGERYNEQFF.

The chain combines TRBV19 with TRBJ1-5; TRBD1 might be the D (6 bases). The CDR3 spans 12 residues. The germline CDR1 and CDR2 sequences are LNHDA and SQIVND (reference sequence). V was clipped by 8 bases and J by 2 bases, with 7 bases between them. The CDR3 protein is CASSGGNQPQHF. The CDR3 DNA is TGTGCCAGTTCAGGGGGCAATCAGCCCCAGCATTTT.

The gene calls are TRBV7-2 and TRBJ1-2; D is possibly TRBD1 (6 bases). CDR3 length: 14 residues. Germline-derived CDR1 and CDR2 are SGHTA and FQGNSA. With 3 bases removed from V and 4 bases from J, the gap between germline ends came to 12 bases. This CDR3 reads CASSFPGTLYGYTF. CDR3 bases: TGTGCCAGCAGCTTCCCCGGGACACTCTATGGCTACACCTTC.

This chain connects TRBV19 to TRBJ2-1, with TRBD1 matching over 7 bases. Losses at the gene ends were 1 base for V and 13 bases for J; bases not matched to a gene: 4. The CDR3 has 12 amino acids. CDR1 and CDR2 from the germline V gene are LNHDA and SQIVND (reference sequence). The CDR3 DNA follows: TGTGCCAGTAGTATAGGGGACAGATCCCAGTTCTTC. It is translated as CASSIGDRSQFF.

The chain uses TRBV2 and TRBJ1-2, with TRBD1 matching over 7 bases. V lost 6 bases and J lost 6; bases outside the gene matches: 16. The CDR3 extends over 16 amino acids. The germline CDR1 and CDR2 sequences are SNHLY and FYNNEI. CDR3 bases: TGTGCCAGCAGAGCCGGGCCCATAGGGGGCTCACATGGCTACACCTTC. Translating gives CASRAGPIGGSHGYTF.

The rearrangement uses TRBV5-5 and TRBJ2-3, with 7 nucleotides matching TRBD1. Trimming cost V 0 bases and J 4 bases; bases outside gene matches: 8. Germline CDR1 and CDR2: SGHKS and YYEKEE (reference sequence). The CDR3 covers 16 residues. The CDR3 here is CASSLVILGGPDTQYF. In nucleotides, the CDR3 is TGTGCCAGCAGCTTGGTAATTCTAGGGGGCCCAGATACGCAGTATTTT.

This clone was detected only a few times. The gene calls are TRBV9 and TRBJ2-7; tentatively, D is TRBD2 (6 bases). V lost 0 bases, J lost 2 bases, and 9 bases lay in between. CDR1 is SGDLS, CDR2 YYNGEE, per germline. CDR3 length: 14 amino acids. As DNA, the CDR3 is TGTGCCAGCAGCGTAGGGCCGGGGGCCTACGAGCAGTACTTC. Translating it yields CASSVGPGAYEQYF.